The clone carrying this TCR beta chain occurred a few times. These data are taken from a study of blood T cell repertoires in COVID-19. V gave up 6 bases and J gave up 1 base, with 10 bases separating them. The CDR3 runs 13 residues. Germline V gene data show CDR1 as SGHRS and CDR2 as YFSETQ. Measured with immunoSEQ multiplex PCR; TCRdb has only the in-frame clones, and not every one. The repertoire has some 460,000 clones, about 85% of them found once; the top ten carry around 0.64%. This sequence originates from a young woman who had recovered from COVID-19. This chain links TRBV5-1 with TRBJ1-1, with D unclear. What was sequenced was PBMCs or T cells enriched from blood (not recorded which). CDR3 nucleotides: TGCGCCAGCACAACTAGCACGAACACTGAAGCTTTCTTT. It yields the protein CASTTSTNTEAFF.